The rows below give T cell receptor beta chains drawn from one sample of a study of CD8+ T cells in alopecia areata. Profiled with immunoSEQ multiplex PCR; TCRdb holds only in-frame clones, not every one. The data show roughly 250,000 clones, 60% seen once. The specimen comprised CD4+ T cells sorted from blood, sampled at approximately week 52, from a patient treated with tofacitinib. These receptors came from a human donor with alopecia areata. Each CDR3 is given with its conserved first and last residue. D genes are given only for firm matches. The listing skips clone size in some rows; elsewhere it reads once, few, many or a size class.

d_call	j_call	clone_size	v_call	cdr3_aa	cdr3_nt
NA	TRBJ1-2	NA	TRBV10-3	CAISKTGSDYGYTF	TGTGCCATCAGTAAGACAGGATCCGACTATGGCTACACCTTC
NA	TRBJ2-1	NA	TRBV9	CASSVEGYYNEQFF	TGTGCCAGCAGCGTAGAGGGGTACTACAATGAGCAGTTCTTC
TRBD1	TRBJ2-7	few	TRBV7-2	CASSLGQGSSYEQYF	TGTGCCAGCAGCTTAGGACAGGGGAGCTCCTACGAGCAGTACTTC
NA	TRBJ2-3	few	TRBV4-2	CASSQDGAGHPTDTQYF	TGTGCCAGCAGCCAAGACGGGGCAGGGCACCCCACAGATACGCAGTATTTT
NA	TRBJ2-7	NA	TRBV10-3	CATHRGLNDGGYEQYF	TGTGCCACGCACCGGGGGCTCAATGATGGTGGCTACGAGCAGTACTTC
TRBD1	TRBJ1-5	NA	TRBV4-2	CASSPLGGQGSNQPQHF	TGTGCCAGCAGCCCCCTAGGGGGACAGGGTAGCAATCAGCCCCAGCATTTT
TRBD1	TRBJ2-1	NA	TRBV29-1	CSVEPGQGDRFF	TGCAGCGTTGAACCCGGACAGGGAGATCGGTTCTTC
TRBD1	TRBJ1-2	NA	TRBV5-1	CASSSSTGGFYGYTF	TGCGCCAGCAGCTCCTCGACAGGGGGCTTCTATGGCTACACCTTC
NA	TRBJ1-1	NA	TRBV5-1	CASSFRTDEAFF	TGCGCCAGCAGCTTCCGTACAGATGAAGCTTTCTTT
TRBD2	TRBJ2-1	NA	TRBV18	CASSPLREWGREGYNEQFF	TGTGCCAGCTCACCGCTCCGAGAATGGGGACGGGAGGGATACAATGAGCAGTTCTTC
NA	TRBJ2-5	NA	TRBV30	CAWSVAFMETQYF	TGTGCCTGGAGTGTAGCCTTTATGGAGACCCAGTACTTC
NA	TRBJ2-1	NA	TRBV6-1	CAIQRLMGNEQFF	TGTGCCATCCAGCGGCTCATGGGCAATGAGCAGTTCTTC
NA	TRBJ1-2	NA	TRBV7-9	CASSHTTTDYYGYTF	TGTGCCAGCAGCCATACTACAACAGATTACTATGGCTACACCTTC
TRBD1	TRBJ1-5	NA	TRBV27	CASSLKGQGWNQPQHF	TGTGCCAGCAGTTTAAAGGGACAGGGATGGAATCAGCCCCAGCATTTT
TRBD2	TRBJ2-6	NA	TRBV4-2	CASSQEPPRTSGGLGANVLTF	TGTGCCAGCAGCCAGGAACCTCCCCGGACTAGCGGGGGCCTCGGGGCCAACGTCCTGACTTTC
NA	TRBJ1-6	NA	TRBV7-9	CASSLGPDNSPLHF	TGTGCCAGCAGCTTGGGACCTGATAATTCACCCCTCCACTTT
TRBD2	TRBJ2-5	few	TRBV5-1	CASSSGLAGRQETQYF	TGCGCCAGCAGCTCTGGACTAGCGGGGAGGCAAGAGACCCAGTACTTC